The next 25 T cell receptor beta chains were all read from a single sample in a study of T cells in Graves' hyperthyroidism and ophthalmopathy. TCR beta CDR3 region amplification was performed from RNA transcripts. With the HTBI primer set, the TCR CDR3 went through a first round of RT-PCR. One entry per CDR3 protein, called by TCRdb with MiXCR from the multiplex PCR reads. The table has around 620,000 distinct CDR3 sequences, 46% seen once. The sequenced sample was peripheral blood or thyroid tissue (not recorded which). Every receptor here comes from an adult woman with Graves' disease, either hyperthyroidism or ophthalmopathy (not recorded which).

V gene TRBV5-1 combines with J gene TRBJ1-1; D not resolved. Germline V gene data show CDR1 as SGHRS and CDR2 as YFSETQ. The V end lost 8 bases, the J end lost 1 base, and 12 bases lay between the germline ends. The CDR3 runs 13 residues. The CDR3 coding sequence is TGCGCCAGTGGCCCGGACGGGAACACTGAAGCTTTCTTT. Its protein product is CASGPDGNTEAFF.

This chain connects TRBV7-9 to TRBJ2-7; D is perhaps TRBD1 (6 bases). V lost 5 bases and J 2 bases, leaving 19 bases between the germline ends. This CDR3 has 16 residues. CDR1 SEHNR and CDR2 FQNEAQ come from the germline V gene (reference sequence). This CDR3 reads CASSPPPAGDAYEQYF. The CDR3, as DNA: TGTGCCAGCAGCCCCCCCCCGGCAGGGGATGCCTACGAGCAGTACTTC.

The rearrangement links TRBV19 to TRBJ1-1, with TRBD1 matching over 7 bases. V lost 4 bases and J lost 5; bases outside the gene matches: 7. The CDR3 sequence is 14 residues long. CDR1 and CDR2 from the germline V gene are LNHDA and SQIVND (reference sequence). The CDR3 nucleotides are TGTGCCAGTAGTACGGGGTACAGGGGTACTGAAGCTTTCTTT. Amino acid sequence: CASSTGYRGTEAFF.

This clonotype was recorded a few times. This sequence joins TRBV20-1 and TRBJ2-7; 7 bases are a match to TRBD2. With V trimmed by 4 bases and J by 2 bases, 8 bases remained unmatched. Germline CDR1 DFQATT, CDR2 SNEGSKA (reference sequence). This CDR3 contains 14 residues. Written as DNA, the CDR3 is TGCAGTGCTACTACGCCTGGGGGGGCCTACGAGCAGTACTTC. It yields the protein CSATTPGGAYEQYF.

V and J are TRBV7-8 and TRBJ1-5, with D hard to call. CDR1 and CDR2 from the germline V gene are SGHVS and FQNEAQ. Between the trimmed V and J ends, which lost 6 bases and 11 bases, there was a span of 23 bases. The CDR3 totals 15 residues. CDR3 protein: CASSGLAEPQETQHF. In DNA form, the CDR3 reads TGTGCCAGCAGTGGACTAGCGGAACCACAAGAGACCCAGCATTTT.

There are a few counts of this clonotype. V usage is TRBV5-1 and J usage is TRBJ2-7, with 11 bases fitting TRBD1. The germline V gene encodes CDR1 SGHRS and CDR2 YFSETQ. Unmatched junction bases numbered 2, after V lost 0 bases and J lost 3 bases. The CDR3 spans 15 residues. Here the CDR3 reads CASSLAGTGGYEQYF. The CDR3, as DNA: TGCGCCAGCAGCTTGGCCGGGACAGGGGGCTACGAGCAGTACTTC.

This clonotype was seen many times. The rearrangement joins TRBV4-2 to TRBJ1-4; no definite D call. Looked up from germline, CDR1 is LGHNA and CDR2 is YNFKEQ. The CDR3 has 13 amino acids. Trimming pared 9 bases from V and 7 bases from J, leaving 15 bases between. The CDR3 sequence: CASGLSSTEKLFF. DNA for the CDR3: TGTGCCAGTGGGCTAAGCTCGACTGAAAAACTGTTTTTT.

In its sample, this clonotype was seen many times. The CDR3 nucleotides read TGTGCCAGCAGGGAGCGCGGGGGAGGAGAAAAACTGTTTTTT. It translates to CASRERGGGEKLFF. The V call is TRBV5-6, the J call TRBJ1-4; D is possibly TRBD1 (5 bases). CDR1 is SGHDT and CDR2 is YYEEEE in the germline V gene. The CDR3 is 14 amino acids. Trimming removed 5 bases at V and 8 bases at J, with 16 bases between.

In its sample, this clonotype was seen once. The chain has TRBV6-1 and TRBJ1-2; TRBD1 matches at 8 bases. J gave up 6 bases and V 5 bases, and 11 bases lay outside the gene matches. From germline, CDR1 is MNHNS and CDR2 SASEGT. The CDR3 runs to 15 residues. CDR3 DNA sequence: TGTGCCAGCAGTCGTACAGGGCAGGGGGCCGATGGCTACACCTTC. Protein product: CASSRTGQGADGYTF.

The CDR3 region has the DNA TGTGCCAGCAGTGAGAGGGGCTCACCCCTCCACTTT. It translates to CASSERGSPLHF. V gene TRBV6-1 combines with J gene TRBJ1-6, with a possible D match to TRBD1 (5 bases). The CDR3 runs to 12 residues. Trimming cost V 3 bases and J 10 bases, with 7 bases left between them. Germline assignment: CDR1 MNHNS and CDR2 SASEGT.

This clonotype showed up many times. The CDR3 sequence is CASRRDRSNEKLFF. In DNA, the CDR3 is TGTGCCAGCAGACGGGACAGGAGTAATGAAAAACTGTTTTTT. The chain links TRBV2 to TRBJ1-4, with 8 positions matching TRBD1. V lost 6 bases and J lost 4; bases outside the gene matches: 4. The CDR3 extends over 14 amino acids. From germline, CDR1 is SNHLY and CDR2 FYNNEI.

This clonotype was picked up many times. The chain carries TRBV4-1 and TRBJ2-5; the D call may be TRBD1 or TRBD2 (5 bases each). Per the germline V gene, CDR1 is MGHRA and CDR2 is YSYEKL. With 0 bases removed from V and 1 base from J, the gap between germline ends came to 15 bases. The length of the CDR3 is 17 residues. The CDR3 nucleotides read TGCGCCAGCAGCCAAGATGATGTGGGGCGGGCCCAAGAGACCCAGTACTTC. Protein product: CASSQDDVGRAQETQYF.

This chain uses TRBV7-3 with TRBJ2-1; 10 bases line up with TRBD2. CDR1 is SGHTA and CDR2 is FQGTGA in the germline V gene. There are 15 residues in the CDR3. V lost 6 bases to trimming and J lost 8 bases; unmatched junction nucleotides: 10. CDR3 DNA sequence: TGTGCCAGCAGTACATCTAGCGGGAGTTATCATGAGCAGTTCTTC. This gives the protein CASSTSSGSYHEQFF.

The chain has TRBV7-8 and TRBJ2-1; TRBD2 is a possible D gene (5 bases). V dropped 5 bases and J dropped 7 bases, with 21 bases sitting between them. CDR3 length equals 16 residues. CDR1 and CDR2 (germline): SGHVS, FQNEAQ. CDR3 nucleotide sequence: TGTGCCAGCAGCCATGGACGCGCGTCAAGAGGGAATGAGCAGTTCTTC. Amino acid sequence: CASSHGRASRGNEQFF.

The chain recombines TRBV29-1 with TRBJ1-1; 8 bases fit TRBD1. The CDR3 runs to 13 residues. CDR1 SQVTM and CDR2 ANQGSEA come from the germline V gene. V lost 5 bases and J lost 1; bases outside the gene matches: 3. CDR3 region: CSVHGTGNTEAFF. DNA of the CDR3: TGCAGCGTTCATGGGACAGGGAACACTGAAGCTTTCTTT.

In the case of this clonotype: The DNA is left out, because the CDR3 cannot be placed on it with certainty; the CDR3 is given as TCRdb lists it. The gene calls are TRBV15 and TRBJ2-2; no check of the table's D call, TRBD2, against the DNA was made. The CDR3 contains 21 residues when both ends are counted. Germline CDR1 and CDR2: LNHNV and YYDKDF (reference sequence). CDR3 loop: CATSRDWDTQCFGPGTGELFF.

This sequence joins TRBV27 and TRBJ1-1, with D hard to call. This CDR3 is built from 13 residues. CDR1 and CDR2 from the germline V gene are MNHEY and SMNVEV (reference sequence). Trimming pared 3 bases from V and 10 bases from J, leaving 15 bases between. CDR3 amino acids: CASSFSRGGGAFF. CDR3 in DNA: TGTGCCAGCAGTTTCAGTCGGGGTGGAGGAGCTTTCTTT.

The genes are TRBV15 and TRBJ1-5; 8 bases map to TRBD1. Germline loops: CDR1 LNHNV, CDR2 YYDKDF (reference sequence). This CDR3 is 15 amino acids long. The J segment lost 4 bases and the V segment lost 0 bases, leaving 2 bases of the junction unmatched. CDR3 DNA: TGTGCCACCAGCAGAGAACAGGGGGGGAATCAGCCCCAGCATTTT. This codes for CATSREQGGNQPQHF.

This clonotype was detected once. J is TRBJ2-5 and V is TRBV19; 14 bases are a match to TRBD2. CDR3 length equals 16 residues. CDR1 LNHDA and CDR2 SQIVND come from the germline V gene (reference sequence). V trimming: 6 bases; J trimming: 4 bases; junction bases outside the gene matches: 7. CDR3 coding DNA: TGTGCCAGTAGGGGGACTAGCGGGAGCGGCAGAGAGACCCAGTACTTC. This sequence encodes CASRGTSGSGRETQYF. Using reference TRBV19 and TRBJ2-5 for the parts outside the CDR3, the full variable domain is DGGITQSPKYLFRKEGQNVTLSCEQNLNHDAMYWYRQDPGQGLRLIYYSQIVNDFQKGDIAEGYSVSREKKESFPLTVTSAQKNPTAFYLCASRGTSGSGRETQYFGPGTRLLVL.

This chain links TRBV11-2 with TRBJ2-5; TRBD2 matches at 7 bases. This CDR3 region has 16 residues. CDR1 is SGHAT, CDR2 FQNNGV, per germline. With 5 bases clipped from V and 2 bases from J, the junction kept 11 bases outside the gene matches. CDR3 DNA sequence: TGTGCCAGCAGCGGGGGGGGTGCGGGTCCTCAAGAGACCCAGTACTTC. It codes for CASSGGGAGPQETQYF.

Only a few counts were recorded for this clonotype. The chain has TRBV7-9 and TRBJ2-2; 14 bases are a match to TRBD2. Germline CDR1 and CDR2: SEHNR and FQNEAQ (reference sequence). V dropped 5 bases and J dropped 5; count of bases not matched to a gene: 7. The CDR3 has 17 amino acids. CDR3 bases: TGTGCCAGCAGCCACGGACTAGCGGGAGGTATAACCGGGGAGCTGTTTTTT. It encodes CASSHGLAGGITGELFF.

This chain uses TRBV7-6 with TRBJ2-5; D may match TRBD1 or TRBD2 (5 bases each). The CDR3 is made up of 14 amino acids. The germline V and J ends were trimmed by 3 bases and 5 bases, with 13 bases remaining between them. Germline V lookup: CDR1 SGHVS, CDR2 FNYEAQ. Written as DNA, the CDR3 is TGTGCCAGCAGCTTGCTGGGGGAGTACGAGACCCAGTACTTC. Its translation: CASSLLGEYETQYF.

The table lists this clonotype with many counts. The CDR3: CASSEPLGTSSYEQYF. Here the CDR3 DNA reads TGTGCCAGCAGCGAGCCCTTGGGTACGAGCTCCTACGAGCAGTACTTC. V gene TRBV9 combines with J gene TRBJ2-7; D gene uncertain. Trimming removed 3 bases from V and 0 bases from J, with 16 bases in between. CDR3 length: 16 amino acids. CDR1 SGDLS and CDR2 YYNGEE come from the germline V gene.

This clonotype was seen at least ten times. The CDR3 loop is CASRHTRDRADNQPQHF. In nucleotides, the CDR3 is TGCGCCAGCAGGCACACCCGGGACAGGGCGGACAATCAGCCCCAGCATTTT. J is TRBJ1-5 and V is TRBV4-1; 9 positions agree with TRBD1. The CDR3 spans 17 residues. Germline CDR1 reads MGHRA; CDR2 reads YSYEKL. V shed 6 bases, J shed 3 bases, and the junction held 12 bases outside the gene matches.

In its sample, this clonotype was seen many times. The chain carries TRBV7-2 and TRBJ1-3; D is undetermined. The germline V gene has CDR1 SGHTA and CDR2 FQGNSA. The CDR3 length is 16 residues. Trimming removed 4 bases at V and 0 bases at J, with 13 bases between. The CDR3 region is CASSSQAPRSGNTIYF. CDR3 bases: TGTGCCAGCAGCTCCCAGGCACCTCGCTCTGGAAACACCATATATTTT.